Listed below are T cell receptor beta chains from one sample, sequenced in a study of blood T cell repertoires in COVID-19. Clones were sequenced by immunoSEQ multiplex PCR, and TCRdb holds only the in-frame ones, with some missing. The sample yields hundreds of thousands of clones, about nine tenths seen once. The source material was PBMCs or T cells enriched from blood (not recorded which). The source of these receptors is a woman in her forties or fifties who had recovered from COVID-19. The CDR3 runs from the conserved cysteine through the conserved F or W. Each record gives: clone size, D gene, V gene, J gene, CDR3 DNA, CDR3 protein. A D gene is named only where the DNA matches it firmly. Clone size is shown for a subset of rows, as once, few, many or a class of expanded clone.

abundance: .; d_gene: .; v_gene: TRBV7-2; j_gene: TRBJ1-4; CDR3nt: TGTGCCAGCTCGGGGGGTCTACAGGTCATATTAACTAATGAAAAACTGTTTTTT; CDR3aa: CASSGGLQVILTNEKLFF
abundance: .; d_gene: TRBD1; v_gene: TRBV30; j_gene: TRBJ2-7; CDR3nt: TGTGCCTGGGGACGGGGACAGGGGGATGACGAGCAGTACTTC; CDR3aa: CAWGRGQGDDEQYF
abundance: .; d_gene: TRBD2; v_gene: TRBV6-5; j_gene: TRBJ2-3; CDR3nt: TGTGCCAGCAGTTATGTCGGGACTAGCGGGGCAGATACGCAGTATTTT; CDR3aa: CASSYVGTSGADTQYF
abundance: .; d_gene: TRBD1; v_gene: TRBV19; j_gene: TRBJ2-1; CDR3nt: TGTGCCAGTAGTCGATCAGGTGTGGGGGACAGGGTCAATGAGCAGTTCTTC; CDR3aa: CASSRSGVGDRVNEQFF
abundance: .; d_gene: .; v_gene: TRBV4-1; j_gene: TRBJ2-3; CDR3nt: TGCGCCAGCAGCCAGCGGGATCGGCTGTTCACAGATACGCAGTATTTT; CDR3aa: CASSQRDRLFTDTQYF
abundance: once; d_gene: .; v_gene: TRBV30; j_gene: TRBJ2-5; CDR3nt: TGTGCCTGGCGCAGGGATGAGACCCAGTACTTC; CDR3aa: CAWRRDETQYF
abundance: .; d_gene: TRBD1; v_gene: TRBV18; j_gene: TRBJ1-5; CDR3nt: TGTGCCAGCTCACCGGGACAGGGCATAGGGCAGCCCCAGCATTTT; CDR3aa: CASSPGQGIGQPQHF
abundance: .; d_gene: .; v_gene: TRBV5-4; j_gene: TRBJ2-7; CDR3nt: TGTGCCAGCAGCTCATATATGACTGGCCGGAGCTCCTACGAGCAGTACTTC; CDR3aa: CASSSYMTGRSSYEQYF
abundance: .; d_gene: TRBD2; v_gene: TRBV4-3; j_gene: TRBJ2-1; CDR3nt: TGCGCCAGCAGCCGCGGCGGGAGTGGATACAATGAGCAGTTCTTC; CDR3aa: CASSRGGSGYNEQFF
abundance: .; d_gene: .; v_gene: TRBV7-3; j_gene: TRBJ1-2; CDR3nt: TGTGCCAGCAGCTTAGTTGGAGCTCCTAACTATGGCTACACCTTC; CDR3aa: CASSLVGAPNYGYTF
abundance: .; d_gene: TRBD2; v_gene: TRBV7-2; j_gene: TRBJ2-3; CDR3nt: TGTGCCAGCAGCCAAACTAGCGGAAGCACAGATACGCAGTATTTT; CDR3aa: CASSQTSGSTDTQYF
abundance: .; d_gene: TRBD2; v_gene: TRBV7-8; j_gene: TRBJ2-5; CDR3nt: TGTGCCAGCAGCTTTGTACTAGCGGTCGGGGAGACCCAGTACTTC; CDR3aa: CASSFVLAVGETQYF
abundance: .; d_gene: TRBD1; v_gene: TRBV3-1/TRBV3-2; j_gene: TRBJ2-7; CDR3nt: TGTGCCAGCAGCCAATGGACAGGGGGTCAACTCTACGAGCAGTACTTC; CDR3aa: CASSQWTGGQLYEQYF
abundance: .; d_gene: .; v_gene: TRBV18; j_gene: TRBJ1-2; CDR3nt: TGTGCCAGCTCACCACCACCTACCGGGGGTCAATATGGCTACACCTTC; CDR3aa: CASSPPPTGGQYGYTF
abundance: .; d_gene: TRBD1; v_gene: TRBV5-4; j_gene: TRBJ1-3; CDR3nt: TGTGCCAGCAGCTCGAGGACAGGCTCTGGAAACACCATATATTTT; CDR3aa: CASSSRTGSGNTIYF
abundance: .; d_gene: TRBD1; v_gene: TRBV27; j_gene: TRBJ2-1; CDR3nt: TGTGCCACCACTAGACCGGGACAGGGGTACAATGAGCAGTTCTTC; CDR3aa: CATTRPGQGYNEQFF
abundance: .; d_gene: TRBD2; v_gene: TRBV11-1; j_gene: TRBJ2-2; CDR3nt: TGTGCCAGCAGCTTATATGCTAGCGGGAGTGCCGGGGAGCTGTTTTTT; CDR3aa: CASSLYASGSAGELFF
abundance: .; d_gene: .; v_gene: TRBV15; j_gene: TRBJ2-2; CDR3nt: TGTGCCACCAGCGACCTCGACTTTGCCGGGGAGCTGTTTTTT; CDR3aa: CATSDLDFAGELFF
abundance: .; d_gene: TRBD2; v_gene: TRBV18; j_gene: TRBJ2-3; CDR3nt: TGTGCCAGCTCACCCGGACTAGGGGCAGATACGCAGTATTTT; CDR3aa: CASSPGLGADTQYF
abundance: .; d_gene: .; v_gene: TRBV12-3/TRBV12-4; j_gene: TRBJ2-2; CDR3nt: TGTGCCAGCAGTTTAAGTTCGGCCGGGGAGCTGTTTTTT; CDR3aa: CASSLSSAGELFF
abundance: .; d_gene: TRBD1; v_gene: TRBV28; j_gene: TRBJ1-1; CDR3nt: TGTGCCAGCAGCCGCCACGGACAGGGTGGTTTCTTT; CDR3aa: CASSRHGQGGFF
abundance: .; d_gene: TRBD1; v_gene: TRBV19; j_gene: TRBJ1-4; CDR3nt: TGTGCCAGTAGTACTAGACAGGGTGCTAATGAAAAACTGTTTTTT; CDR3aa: CASSTRQGANEKLFF
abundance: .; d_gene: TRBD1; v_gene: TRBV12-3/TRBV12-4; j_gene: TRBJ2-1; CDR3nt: TGTGCCAGCAGACATGACAGGGCCTATGAGCAGTTCTTC; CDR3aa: CASRHDRAYEQFF
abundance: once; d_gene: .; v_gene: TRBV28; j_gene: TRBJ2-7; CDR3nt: TGTGCCAGCAGTCCCTCCCCTGGCGAGCGCTCCTACGAGCAGTACTTC; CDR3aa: CASSPSPGERSYEQYF